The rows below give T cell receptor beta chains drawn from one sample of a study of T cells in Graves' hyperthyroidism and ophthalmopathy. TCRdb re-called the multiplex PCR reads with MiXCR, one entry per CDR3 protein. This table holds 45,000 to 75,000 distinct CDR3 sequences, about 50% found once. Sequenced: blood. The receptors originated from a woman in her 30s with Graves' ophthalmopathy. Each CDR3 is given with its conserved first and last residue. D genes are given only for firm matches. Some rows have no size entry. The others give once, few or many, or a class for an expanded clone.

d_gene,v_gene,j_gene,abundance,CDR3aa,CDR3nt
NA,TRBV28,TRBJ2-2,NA,CASATRGGGELFF,TGTGCCAGCGCTACTAGGGGGGGCGGGGAGCTGTTTTTT
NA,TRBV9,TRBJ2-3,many,CASSDKQGADTQYF,TGTGCCAGTTCGGATAAACAGGGCGCAGATACGCAGTATTTT
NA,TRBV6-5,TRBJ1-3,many,CASSYGGRGLGSGNTIYF,TGTGCCAGCAGTTACGGCGGTCGGGGCCTCGGCTCTGGAAACACCATATATTTT
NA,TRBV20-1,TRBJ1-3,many,CSVPLQSGNTIYF,TGCAGTGTTCCACTCCAATCTGGAAACACCATATATTTT
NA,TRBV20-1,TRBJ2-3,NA,CSARIQGRTDTQYF,TGCAGTGCTAGAATACAGGGGAGGACAGATACGCAGTATTTT
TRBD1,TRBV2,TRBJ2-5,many,CASTRDRGRETQYF,TGTGCCAGCACTCGAGACAGGGGGCGCGAGACCCAGTACTTC
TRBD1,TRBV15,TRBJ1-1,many,CATSRDGGGVTIF,TGTGCCACCAGCAGAGATGGAGGGGGCGTCACGATCTTT
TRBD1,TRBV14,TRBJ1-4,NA,CASSPKGGGYDIEKLFF,TGTGCCAGCTCACCAAAGGGAGGGGGCTACGATATTGAAAAACTGTTTTTT
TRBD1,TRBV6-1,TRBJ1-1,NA,CANRVALAGSKQGQAFF,TGTGCCAACAGGGTTGCGCTAGCGGGGTCGAAACAGGGGCAAGCTTTCTTT
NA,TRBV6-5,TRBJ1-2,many,CASSPGNQYGYTF,TGTGCCAGCAGCCCCGGCAATCAGTATGGCTACACCTTC
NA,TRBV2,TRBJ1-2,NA,CASQREGVNGYTF,TGTGCCAGCCAGCGGGAGGGGGTGAATGGCTACACCTTC
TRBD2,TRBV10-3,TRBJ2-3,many,CAISGTSLSTDTQYF,TGTGCCATCAGTGGGACTAGCCTAAGCACAGATACGCAGTATTTT
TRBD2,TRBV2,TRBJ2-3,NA,CASSWSSGRAGTDTQYF,TGTGCCAGCAGTTGGTCTAGCGGGAGGGCCGGGACAGATACGCAGTATTTT
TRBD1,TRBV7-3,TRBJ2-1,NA,CASSTGTGSKNEQFF,TGTGCCAGCAGCACCGGGACAGGGTCTAAGAATGAGCAGTTCTTC
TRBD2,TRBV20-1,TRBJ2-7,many,CSARLGTMGSYEQYF,TGCAGTGCTAGATTAGGGACTATGGGGTCCTACGAGCAGTACTTC
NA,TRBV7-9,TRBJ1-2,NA,CASSLEVWEGEGYTF,TGTGCCAGCAGCCTAGAGGTCTGGGAGGGGGAGGGCTACACCTTC
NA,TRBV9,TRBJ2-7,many,CASSVASTARDEQYF,TGTGCCAGCAGCGTAGCTTCAACGGCCAGGGACGAGCAGTACTTC
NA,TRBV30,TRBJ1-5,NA,CAWSGGTFNQPQHF,TGTGCCTGGAGCGGAGGGACCTTCAATCAGCCCCAGCATTTT
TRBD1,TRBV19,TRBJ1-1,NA,CASSTGGAGTEAFF,TGTGCCAGTAGTACAGGGGGGGCTGGCACCGAAGCTTTCTTT
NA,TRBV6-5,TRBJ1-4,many,CASSSRAPHLNEKLFF,TGTGCCAGCAGTTCCCGGGCTCCACATCTTAATGAAAAACTGTTTTTT
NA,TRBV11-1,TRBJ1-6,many,CASSQAWTETTSYNSPLHF,TGTGCCAGCAGCCAAGCTTGGACAGAAACCACCTCCTATAATTCACCCCTCCACTTT
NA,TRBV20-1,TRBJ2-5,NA,CSATYQETQYF,TGCAGTGCTACATACCAAGAGACCCAGTACTTC
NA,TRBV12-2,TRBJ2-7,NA,CASRSCGASGIEQYF,TGTGCAAGTCGCTCCTGCGGGGCTAGCGGGATCGAGCAGTACTTC
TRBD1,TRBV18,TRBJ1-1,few,CASSPQPDRVGTEAFF,TGTGCCAGCTCACCCCAACCCGACAGGGTAGGGACTGAAGCTTTCTTT
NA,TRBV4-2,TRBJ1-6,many,CASSQEKGNGNSPLHF,TGTGCCAGCAGCCAAGAGAAGGGGAATGGTAATTCACCCCTCCACTTT
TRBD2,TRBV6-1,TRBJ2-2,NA,CASSGEGRANTGELFF,TGTGCCAGCAGTGGGGAGGGGCGCGCGAACACCGGGGAGCTGTTTTTT
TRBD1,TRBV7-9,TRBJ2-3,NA,CASSLSFGQGGTDTQYF,TGTGCCAGCAGCCTATCATTTGGACAGGGCGGGACAGATACGCAGTATTTT
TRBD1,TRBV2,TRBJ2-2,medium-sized,CASSARTGDTGELFF,TGTGCCAGCAGTGCGAGGACAGGGGACACCGGGGAGCTGTTTTTT
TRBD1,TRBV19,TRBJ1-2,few,CASSIQTGISYGYTF,TGTGCCAGTAGTATACAGACAGGGATTAGTTATGGCTACACCTTC
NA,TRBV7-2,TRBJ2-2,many,CASSSRMGGELFF,TGTGCCAGCAGCTCGAGGATGGGGGGGGAGCTGTTTTTT
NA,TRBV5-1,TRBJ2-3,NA,CASSLGGADTQYF,TGTGCCAGCAGTTTAGGAGGCGCAGATACGCAGTATTTT
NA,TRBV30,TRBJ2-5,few,CAWSPGPTTGTQYF,TGTGCCTGGAGTCCGGGACCCACGACGGGGACCCAGTACTTC
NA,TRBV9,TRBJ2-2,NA,CASSVAGSGNTGELFF,TGTGCCAGCAGCGTAGCCGGGAGCGGGAACACCGGGGAGCTGTTTTTT
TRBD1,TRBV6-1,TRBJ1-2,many,CASSARDRGYGYTF,TGTGCCAGCAGTGCCCGGGACAGGGGCTATGGCTACACCTTC
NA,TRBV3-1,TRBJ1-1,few,CASSQESFSEAFF,TGTGCCAGCAGCCAAGAGAGTTTCAGTGAAGCTTTCTTT
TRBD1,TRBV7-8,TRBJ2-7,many,CASSTGERGEQYF,TGTGCCAGCTCGACAGGGGAGCGAGGAGAGCAGTACTTC
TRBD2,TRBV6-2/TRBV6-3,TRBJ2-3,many,CASSMTSGRTDTQYF,TGTGCCAGCAGTATGACTAGCGGGAGAACAGATACGCAGTATTTT